The clone carrying this T cell receptor beta chain was counted once. In the original analysis: Amplification of reference gene primers provided the estimated nucleated cell counts. Here immunoSEQ multiplex PCR was the method, and the copy in TCRdb shows in-frame clones only, minus some. The D gene and trimming were derived from the DNA, and the V and J assignments and clone size from that table. The sample gives fewer than 300,000 clones, 85% of which show up once; about 14% is in the top ten. The data were taken from a study of blood T cell repertoires in COVID-19. Whole-study context: Italy, Spain and the United States were the sources of the convalescent and acute COVID-19 samples. Sources were T cells, B-cell-depleted T cells, or PBMCs; the material itself was cDNA or gDNA.

Between the trimmed V and J ends, which lost 3 bases and 2 bases, there was a span of 15 bases. The CDR3 contains 16 residues. Looked up from germline, CDR1 is LGHNA and CDR2 is YNFKEQ. Sequencing used peripheral blood. This clonotype originated in a human donor in a cohort sampled during active COVID-19. V usage is TRBV4-2 and J usage is TRBJ2-3; tentatively, D is TRBD2 (6 bases). The CDR3 region has the DNA TGTGCCAGCAGCCATGCGGGACTCCGGTCCACAGATACGCAGTATTTT. Encoded protein: CASSHAGLRSTDTQYF.